Sequencing of this T cell receptor (beta chain) was carried out in a study of cytomegalovirus exposure and HLA in healthy donors. Study outcomes and limitations: Many donors carried some public TCRs, although rarity characterized most TCR sequences.

Generated by immunoSEQ multiplex PCR, the TCRdb table keeps only in-frame clones and is missing some. The sample shows about 130,000 clones, around 90% of them seen only once. The CDR3 has 17 residues. Germline V lookup: CDR1 SGHRS, CDR2 YFSETQ. V shed 4 bases and J 10 bases; nucleotides not matched to a gene: 19. Remarks on this clone: What it binds is not known.

V gene TRBV5-1 combines with J gene TRBJ2-1, with 8 nucleotides matching TRBD2. The receptor's source is a woman aged 25-40 years in good health and CMV-seropositive. Material for sequencing was PBMCs. The CDR3 DNA reads TGCGCCAGCAGCCCCGGACCTAGCGGGCTCCGAGAATCAGAGCAGTTCTTC. It codes for CASSPGPSGLRESEQFF. The full variable domain, its missing parts supplied by reference TRBV5-1 and TRBJ2-1, is KAGVTQTPRYLIKTRGQQVTLSCSPISGHRSVSWYQQTPGQGLQFLFEYFSETQRNKGNFPGRFSGRQFSNSRSEMNVSTLELGDSALYLCASSPGPSGLRESEQFFGPGTRLTVL.